One and the same sample provided the 20 T cell receptor beta chains below, sequenced in a study of radiotherapy plus CTLA-4 blockade in lung cancer. Repertoires were generated with immunoSEQ multiplex PCR, while TCRdb's copy carries only in-frame clones and drops some. The sample includes 80,000 to 100,000 clones, 70% to 90% seen only once; the top ten take approximately 4.9%. The sequenced sample was peripheral blood, obtained from a patient treated with radiotherapy plus ipilimumab. The receptor source for this set is a human donor with non-small cell lung cancer that progressed on radiotherapy plus ipilimumab.

The rearrangement links TRBV5-4 to TRBJ1-1; a weak D match, TRBD1 (6 bases). CDR1 is SGHNT, CDR2 YYREEE, per germline (reference sequence). This CDR3 is 14 amino acids long. The V and J ends lost 5 bases and 0 bases respectively, with 11 bases between them. The DNA for the CDR3 is TGTGCCAGCAGGCTACAGGGCATGAACACTGAAGCTTTCTTT. The encoded protein is CASRLQGMNTEAFF.

The V call is TRBV15, the J call TRBJ1-1; D call uncertain. Germline assignment: CDR1 LNHNV and CDR2 YYDKDF (reference sequence). Trimming removed 5 bases at V and 5 bases at J, with 12 bases between. CDR3 size: 13 residues. CDR3: CATSRASGTEAFF. DNA for the CDR3: TGTGCCACCAGCCGTGCTTCGGGGACTGAAGCTTTCTTT.

V is TRBV19 and J is TRBJ1-1; D might be TRBD1 (6 bases). This CDR3 is built from 14 residues. Germline V CDR1 and CDR2: LNHDA, SQIVND (reference sequence). V was pared by 6 bases and J by 4 bases, with 15 bases between. The CDR3 DNA follows: TGTGCCAGTAGAGTTACAGGGAGGGGCACTGAAGCTTTCTTT. This gives the protein CASRVTGRGTEAFF. Using reference TRBV19 and TRBJ1-1 for the parts outside the CDR3, the full variable domain is DGGITQSPKYLFRKEGQNVTLSCEQNLNHDAMYWYRQDPGQGLRLIYYSQIVNDFQKGDIAEGYSVSREKKESFPLTVTSAQKNPTAFYLCASRVTGRGTEAFFGQGTRLTVV.

This clone was observed once. The chain employs TRBV6-5 and TRBJ1-6; TRBD1 aligns across 7 bases. Unmatched junction bases numbered 0, after V lost 2 bases and J lost 8 bases. The CDR3 runs 13 residues. CDR1 and CDR2 (germline): MNHEY, SVGAGI. The CDR3 loop is CASSYQGDSPLHF. In DNA, the CDR3 is TGTGCCAGCAGTTACCAGGGGGATTCACCCCTCCACTTT.

This rearrangement joins TRBV5-1 to TRBJ2-7; tentative D call: TRBD1 (6 bases). Per germline, CDR1 SGHRS and CDR2 YFSETQ. V lost 4 bases and J 7 bases, leaving 18 bases between the germline ends. CDR3 length: 14 amino acids. DNA of the CDR3: TGCGCCAGCAGCCGGGCGGCAGGGGCCGGGGAGCAGTACTTC. It translates to CASSRAAGAGEQYF.

The CDR3 bases are TGCGCCAGCAGGCCGTCCTACAATGAGCAGTTCTTC. This codes for CASRPSYNEQFF. The chain employs TRBV5-1 and TRBJ2-1; D not certain. V dropped 5 bases and J dropped 1 base, with 4 bases sitting between them. CDR1 and CDR2 (germline): SGHRS, YFSETQ. The CDR3 has 12 residues.

The rearrangement links TRBV11-2 to TRBJ2-5; D may be TRBD1 (5 bases). The V gene's germline CDR1 is SGHAT and CDR2 FQNNGV. This CDR3 contains 15 residues. V was clipped by 5 bases and J by 0 bases, with 13 bases between them. The chain's CDR3 is CASSTNRINQETQYF. In DNA form, the CDR3 reads TGTGCCAGCAGCACCAACAGGATAAACCAAGAGACCCAGTACTTC.

This chain uses TRBV5-1 with TRBJ2-7; perhaps TRBD2 as D (5 bases). TRBJ2-1 matches the DNA end more closely, so the J call is doubtful. CDR1 SGHRS and CDR2 YFSETQ come from the germline V gene. The CDR3 length is 14 residues. The DNA for the CDR3 is TGCGCCAGCAGCTTTCGAGGTAGCGACCATGAGCAGTTCTTC. Translation gives CASSFRGSDHEQFF.

The chain is built from TRBV11-3 and TRBJ2-1; possibly TRBD1 for D (6 bases). Trimming shortened V by 6 bases and J by 0 bases, and 12 bases separated the two germline ends. Germline V gene lookup returns CDR1 SGHNT and CDR2 YENEEA. CDR3 size: 15 residues. DNA for the CDR3: TGTGCCAGCAGTTCAGGGGCCAGCTCCTACAATGAGCAGTTCTTC. This codes for CASSSGASSYNEQFF.

The chain uses TRBV14 and TRBJ2-1, with D unresolved. The V gene's germline CDR1 is SGHDN and CDR2 FVKESK. The V gene lost 3 bases and the J gene lost 9 bases, with 9 bases spanning the gap. The CDR3 length is 12 residues. The CDR3 is CASSQGRSEQFF. DNA for the CDR3: TGTGCCAGCAGCCAGGGTCGAAGTGAGCAGTTCTTC. Full variable domain (missing parts from reference TRBV14 and TRBJ2-1): EAGVTQFPSHSVIEKGQTVTLRCDPISGHDNLYWYRRVMGKEIKFLLHFVKESKQDESGMPNNRFLAERTGGTYSTLKVQPAELEDSGVYFCASSQGRSEQFFGPGTRLTVL.

The chain's CDR3 is CASSPYPQGAKPQHF. The CDR3 nucleotides are TGTGCCAGCAGCCCCTACCCTCAGGGGGCCAAACCCCAGCATTTT. The gene calls are TRBV7-8 and TRBJ1-5; 8 bases fit TRBD1. This CDR3 is built from 15 residues. The germline CDR1 and CDR2 sequences are SGHVS and FQNEAQ. Losses at the gene ends were 5 bases for V and 10 bases for J; bases not matched to a gene: 13. The variable domain in full, completed from reference TRBV7-8 and TRBJ1-5, reads GAGVSQSPRYKVAKRGQDVALRCDPISGHVSLFWYQQALGQGPEFLTYFQNEAQLDKSGLPSDRFFAERPEGSVSTLKIQRTQQEDSAVYLCASSPYPQGAKPQHFGDGTRLSIL.

This clone was detected once. The chain combines TRBV11-3 with TRBJ2-3; TRBD2 aligns across 11 bases. CDR3 size: 16 residues. V lost 7 bases and J lost 9; bases outside the gene matches: 15. The germline CDR1 and CDR2 sequences are SGHNT and YENEEA. The CDR3, as DNA: TGTGCCAGCACCCTCGGGGCACTAGCGGGAGTAGGCACGCAGTATTTT. This gives the protein CASTLGALAGVGTQYF.

This clone was observed a single time. V gene TRBV7-8 combines with J gene TRBJ2-5, with TRBD2 matching over 8 bases. CDR1 is SGHVS, CDR2 FQNEAQ, per germline. V was clipped by 3 bases and J by 0 bases; unmatched bases: 9. This CDR3 contains 17 residues. CDR3 amino acids: CASSFPTSGMYQETQYF. For the CDR3, the DNA is TGTGCCAGCAGCTTTCCCACTAGCGGCATGTACCAAGAGACCCAGTACTTC. The whole variable domain, remainder taken from reference TRBV7-8 and TRBJ2-5, is GAGVSQSPRYKVAKRGQDVALRCDPISGHVSLFWYQQALGQGPEFLTYFQNEAQLDKSGLPSDRFFAERPEGSVSTLKIQRTQQEDSAVYLCASSFPTSGMYQETQYFGPGTRLLVL.

V and J are TRBV6-5 and TRBJ1-1; D call uncertain. The CDR3 has 16 residues. Germline V gene lookup returns CDR1 MNHEY and CDR2 SVGAGI. The V and J ends lost 0 bases and 1 base respectively, with 12 bases between them. This chain's CDR3 is CASSYSGIGPNTEAFF. The CDR3 bases are TGTGCCAGCAGTTACTCGGGGATTGGCCCGAACACTGAAGCTTTCTTT.

The chain uses TRBV7-3 and TRBJ1-5; D remains unclear. The germline CDR1 and CDR2 sequences are SGHTA and FQGTGA. V was pared by 0 bases and J by 4 bases, with 13 bases between. CDR3 size: 16 residues. The CDR3 reads CASSLTGGSGNQPQHF. In DNA, the CDR3 is TGTGCCAGCAGCTTAACGGGAGGGTCTGGAAATCAGCCCCAGCATTTT.

The V gene is TRBV18, the J gene TRBJ2-7; D is uncertain. CDR1 is KGHSH and CDR2 is LQKENI in the germline V gene. Trimming pared 3 bases from V and 0 bases from J, leaving 18 bases between. The CDR3 runs to 17 residues. The CDR3 DNA sequence: TGTGCCAGCTCACCTTTAAAGGTCGGGCTCAGCTCCTACGAGCAGTACTTC. Encoded protein: CASSPLKVGLSSYEQYF.

V and J are TRBV18 and TRBJ1-4; 9 bases agree with TRBD1. The CDR3 runs 15 residues. The V gene end was trimmed by 4 bases and the J gene end by 8 bases; junction bases not matched to a gene: 8. Germline V lookup: CDR1 KGHSH, CDR2 LQKENI. The CDR3 spells CASSLRQGDSEKLFF. The CDR3 region has the DNA TGTGCCAGCTCACTTAGACAGGGGGACAGCGAAAAACTGTTTTTT.

The chain has TRBV27 and TRBJ1-2; a weak D match, TRBD1 (5 bases). CDR3 size: 12 residues. CDR1 is MNHEY, CDR2 SMNVEV, per germline (reference sequence). V lost 5 bases and J lost 8, with 12 bases in between. CDR3 sequence reads: CASSPSGRGYTF. The CDR3 bases are TGTGCCAGCAGTCCCTCAGGGCGAGGCTACACCTTC.

V gene TRBV2 combines with J gene TRBJ2-3; maybe TRBD1 (5 bases). Per germline, CDR1 SNHLY and CDR2 FYNNEI. The CDR3 spans 13 residues. The ends were cut back, 5 bases at V and 2 bases at J, with 8 bases in the middle. In DNA form, the CDR3 reads TGTGCCAGCAGTAGACAGTTCACAGATACGCAGTATTTT. Residues: CASSRQFTDTQYF.

This rearrangement joins TRBV18 to TRBJ1-1, with D uncertain. V gave up 3 bases and J gave up 5 bases, with 19 bases separating them. The CDR3 loop spans 16 amino acids. Germline loops: CDR1 KGHSH, CDR2 LQKENI. The CDR3: CASSPLPRTVGTEAFF. The CDR3 DNA sequence: TGTGCCAGCTCACCTCTCCCTCGGACGGTGGGGACTGAAGCTTTCTTT. Full variable domain (missing parts from reference TRBV18 and TRBJ1-1): NAGVMQNPRHLVRRRGQEARLRCSPMKGHSHVYWYRQLPEEGLKFMVYLQKENIIDESGMPKERFSAEFPKEGPSILRIQQVVRGDSAAYFCASSPLPRTVGTEAFFGQGTRLTVV.